This TCR beta chain derives from a study of blood T cell repertoires in COVID-19. Study as a whole: Both acute and convalescent COVID-19 samples were obtained from the United States, Italy and Spain.

Only one count was recorded for this clone. Trimming cost V 2 bases and J 0 bases, with 5 bases left between them. The CDR3 spans 15 residues. CDR1 and CDR2 from the germline V gene are MNHEY and SVGAGI. Before being deemed recovered, Cohort 3 donors had two negative PCRs, clearance, or symptom resolution. Profiled with immunoSEQ multiplex PCR; TCRdb holds only in-frame clones, not every one. The data show under 250,000 clones, with under 90% seen just once and around 2% held by the top ten. The chain combines TRBV6-5 with TRBJ1-6; no clear D gene. Sequencing used PBMCs or T cells enriched from blood (not recorded which). The receptor's source is a man in his sixties who had recovered from COVID-19. CDR3 in DNA: TGTGCCAGCAGTTACAAGAGCTCCTATAATTCACCCCTCCACTTT. It yields the protein CASSYKSSYNSPLHF.